This T cell receptor (beta chain) was sequenced in a study of T cell changes during pregnancy in multiple sclerosis. The CDR3 spans 16 residues. With 2 bases removed from V and 0 bases from J, the gap between germline ends came to 11 bases. CDR1 is KGHSH, CDR2 LQKENI, per germline. TCRdb keeps only in-frame clones here, not all; method: immunoSEQ multiplex PCR. The table records roughly 60,000 clones, roughly 92% of them present only once. The input for sequencing was peripheral blood, taken in the second trimester of pregnancy. V is TRBV18 and J is TRBJ1-3, with D possibly being TRBD1 (5 bases). The TCR sequence derives from a female donor with multiple sclerosis, enrolled in a pregnancy study. The CDR3 DNA is TGTGCCAGCTCACCATCACAGGAGAGCTCTGGAAACACCATATATTTT. As protein: CASSPSQESSGNTIYF.